This T cell receptor (beta chain) was found in a study of blood T cells in healthy people across ages. General study results and limits: Diversity was higher, and naive CD4+ cells more numerous, in long-lived donors than in aged donors. Age showed a roughly linear inverse relationship with TCR beta diversity per million T cells. With donor CMV status unknown, expanded clonotype changes were possibly confounded. Naive T cell percentage strongly correlated with TCR beta diversity.

CDR1 and CDR2 from the germline V gene are LGHDT and YNNKEL (reference sequence). The CDR3 spans 14 residues. A sample-barcoded 5' primer and a J-beta primer mix were used in a second PCR of roughly 6 to 11 cycles. MiXCR, run by TCRdb on the 5' RACE reads, gives a single entry per CDR3 protein. The sample has about 280,000 distinct CDR3 sequences, roughly 27% seen once; the top ten hold around 30%. Concerning this clonotype itself: Its antigen is unidentified. The junction shows a germline mismatch at one end, possibly a read error.

The chain is built from TRBV3-1 and TRBJ1-1, with D unclear. The sample taken for sequencing was blood. This TCR came from an older woman in good health. The CDR3 is CASSQGHKNTEAFF. The DNA of the CDR3 is TGTGCCAGCAGCCAAGGACATAAGAACACTGAGGCTTTCTTT. Full variable domain (rest looked up from reference TRBV3-1 and TRBJ1-1): DTAVSQTPKYLVTQMGNDKSIKCEQNLGHDTMYWYKQDSKKFLKIMFSYNNKELIINETVPNRFSPKSPDKAHLNLHINSLELGDSAVYFCASSQGHKNTEAFFGQGTRLTVV.